This T cell receptor (beta chain) stems from a study of regulatory T cells in long-lasting Graves disease. Overall study results and limits: Limited sample numbers may have lowered accuracy. Among samples with persistent disease, TRBV28, TRBJ1-2 and TRBJ2-5 were favored.

Arm-PCR of CDR3 regions with iRepertoire HTBI primers generated TCR beta libraries. TCRdb analysed the multiplex PCR reads with MiXCR anew, one entry per CDR3 protein. In the table there are roughly 610,000 distinct CDR3 sequences, about 16% of which are singletons. The V end was cut by 5 bases, the J end by 3 bases, with 11 bases between. Germline-derived CDR1 and CDR2 are SNHLY and FYNNEI. This CDR3 contains 13 residues. Time point meaning: newly diagnosed GD, antithyroid drugs for less than 3 months. Following extraction of RNA from PBMCs, that RNA was used to make the TCR library. This clonotype has a count of ten or more. Antigen specificity is unknown. A further study also used this sample, focusing on T cells in Graves' hyperthyroidism and ophthalmopathy. Per that paper: Diagnosis of hyperthyroidism was new in patients aged 18 to 65, and its duration was under 2 months.

The TCR sequence derives from a man aged 18 to 30 with Graves disease. The sample in question was peripheral blood mononuclear cells (PBMCs), obtained at new diagnosis, from a patient treated with antithyroid drugs. The rearrangement uses TRBV2 and TRBJ2-7; D gene ambiguous. For the CDR3, the DNA is TGTGCCAGCAGTTTCGTCCGCAACTACGAGCAGTACTTC. Its protein product is CASSFVRNYEQYF.